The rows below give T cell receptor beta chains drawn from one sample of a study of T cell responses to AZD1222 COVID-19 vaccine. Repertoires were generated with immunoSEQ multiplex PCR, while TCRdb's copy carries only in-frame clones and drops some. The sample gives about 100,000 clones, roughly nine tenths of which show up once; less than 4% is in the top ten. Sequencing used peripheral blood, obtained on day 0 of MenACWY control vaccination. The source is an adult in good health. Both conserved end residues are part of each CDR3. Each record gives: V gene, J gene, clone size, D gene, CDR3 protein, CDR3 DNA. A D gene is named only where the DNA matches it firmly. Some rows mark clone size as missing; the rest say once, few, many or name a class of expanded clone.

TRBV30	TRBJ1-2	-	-	CAWSVSGMGGYTF	TGTGCCTGGAGTGTGTCTGGAATGGGGGGCTACACCTTC
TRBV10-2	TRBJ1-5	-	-	CASSELQGNQPQHF	TGCGCCAGCAGTGAATTACAGGGAAATCAGCCCCAGCATTTT
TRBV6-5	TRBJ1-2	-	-	CASLGQGGGYTF	TGTGCCAGCCTGGGGCAGGGAGGAGGCTACACCTTC
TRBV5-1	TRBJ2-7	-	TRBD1	CASSLGTGYYEQYF	TGCGCCAGCAGCTTGGGGACAGGGTACTACGAGCAGTACTTC
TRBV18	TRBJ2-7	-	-	CASSSFYEQYF	TGTGCCAGCTCCTCATTCTACGAGCAGTACTTC
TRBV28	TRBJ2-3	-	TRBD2	CASSLGAGGDTQYF	TGTGCCAGCAGTCTAGGCGCGGGGGGAGATACGCAGTATTTT
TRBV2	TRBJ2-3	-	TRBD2	CASSLLAGYTDTQYF	TGTGCCAGCAGTTTACTAGCGGGGTACACAGATACGCAGTATTTT
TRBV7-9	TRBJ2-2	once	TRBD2	CASSTRLAANTGELFF	TGTGCCAGCAGCACGAGACTAGCGGCCAACACCGGGGAGCTGTTTTTT
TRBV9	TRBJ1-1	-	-	CASSETGQNTEAFF	TGTGCCAGCAGTGAAACGGGACAGAACACTGAAGCTTTCTTT
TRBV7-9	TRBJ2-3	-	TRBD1	CASTLGTGDADTQYF	TGTGCCAGCACCTTAGGGACAGGGGATGCAGATACGCAGTATTTT
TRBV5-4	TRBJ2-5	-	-	CASSPRQYQETQYF	TGTGCCAGCAGCCCGCGACAGTACCAAGAGACCCAGTACTTC
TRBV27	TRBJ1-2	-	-	CASSFGVGYGYTF	TGTGCCAGCAGTTTTGGTGTGGGCTATGGCTACACCTTC
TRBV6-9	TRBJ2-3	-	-	CASSYLDTQYF	TGTGCCAGCAGTTACCTAGATACGCAGTATTTT
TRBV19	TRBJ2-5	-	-	CASSIDLGQTQYF	TGTGCCAGTAGTATAGATCTAGGGCAGACCCAGTACTTC
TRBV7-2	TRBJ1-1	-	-	CASSLVIGYTEAFF	TGTGCCAGCAGCTTAGTCATCGGATACACTGAAGCTTTCTTT
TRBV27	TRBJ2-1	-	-	CASRATGLSSYNEQFF	TGTGCCAGCAGGGCCACAGGACTAAGCTCCTACAATGAGCAGTTCTTC
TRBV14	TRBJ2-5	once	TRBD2	CASSRLAGSRETQYF	TGTGCCAGCAGCCGGCTAGCGGGGTCAAGAGAGACCCAGTACTTC
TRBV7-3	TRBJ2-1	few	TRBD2	CASSLSGGAYEQFF	TGTGCCAGCAGCTTAAGCGGGGGGGCCTATGAGCAGTTCTTC
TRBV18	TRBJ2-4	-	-	CASSPSNTGHTKNIQYF	TGTGCCAGCTCACCTTCGAACACAGGCCATACCAAAAACATTCAGTACTTC
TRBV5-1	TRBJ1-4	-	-	CASSLAPVREKLFF	TGCGCCAGCAGCTTGGCCCCGGTGAGGGAAAAACTGTTTTTT
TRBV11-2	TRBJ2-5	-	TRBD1	CASSLGTGEETQYF	TGTGCCAGCAGCTTGGGGACAGGGGAGGAGACCCAGTACTTC
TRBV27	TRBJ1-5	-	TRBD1	CASGFGTGPNQPQHF	TGTGCCAGCGGATTCGGGACAGGACCAAATCAGCCCCAGCATTTT
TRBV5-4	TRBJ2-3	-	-	CASSLELDADTQYF	TGTGCCAGCAGCTTGGAACTAGATGCGGATACGCAGTATTTT
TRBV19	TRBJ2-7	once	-	CASSNQWAPRSEQYF	TGTGCCAGTAGTAACCAGTGGGCTCCCAGGTCCGAGCAGTACTTC
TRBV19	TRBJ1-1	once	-	CASSVNTEAFF	TGTGCCAGTAGTGTGAACACTGAAGCTTTCTTT
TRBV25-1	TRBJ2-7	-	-	CASSEAGVYEQYF	TGTGCCAGCAGTGAGGCAGGGGTCTACGAGCAGTACTTC
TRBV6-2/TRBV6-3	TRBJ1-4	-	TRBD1	CASSSGTGDEKLFF	TGTGCCAGCAGCTCCGGGACAGGGGACGAAAAACTGTTTTTT
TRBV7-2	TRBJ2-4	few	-	CASSYRGAKNIQYF	TGTGCCAGCAGCTATAGGGGGGCCAAAAACATTCAGTACTTC
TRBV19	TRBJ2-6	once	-	CASTQITSGANVLTF	TGTGCCTCGACCCAGATAACCTCTGGGGCCAACGTCCTGACTTTC
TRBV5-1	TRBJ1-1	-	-	CASSLSQQDGYAEAFF	TGCGCCAGCAGCTTGTCCCAGCAGGATGGATACGCTGAAGCTTTCTTT
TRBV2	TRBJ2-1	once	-	CASTRTDSSYNEQFF	TGTGCCAGCACCCGGACGGACAGCTCCTACAATGAGCAGTTCTTC
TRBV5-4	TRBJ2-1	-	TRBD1	CASSSTGQGFDEQFF	TGTGCCAGCAGCTCGACGGGACAGGGATTCGATGAGCAGTTCTTC